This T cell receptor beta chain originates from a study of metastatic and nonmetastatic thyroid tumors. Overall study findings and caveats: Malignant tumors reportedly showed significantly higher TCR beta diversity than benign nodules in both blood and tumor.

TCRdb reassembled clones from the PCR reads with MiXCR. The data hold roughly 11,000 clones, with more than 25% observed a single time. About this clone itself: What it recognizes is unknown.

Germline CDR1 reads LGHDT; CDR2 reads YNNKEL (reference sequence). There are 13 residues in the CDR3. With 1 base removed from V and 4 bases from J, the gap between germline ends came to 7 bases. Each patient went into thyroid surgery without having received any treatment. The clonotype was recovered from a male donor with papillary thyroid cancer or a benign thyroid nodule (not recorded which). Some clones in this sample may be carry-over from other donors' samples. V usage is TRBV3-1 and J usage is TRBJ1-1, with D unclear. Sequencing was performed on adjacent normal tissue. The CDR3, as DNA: TGTGCCAGCAGCCAAGGGGAGTTCACTGAAGCTTTCTTT. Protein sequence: CASSQGEFTEAFF.